This T cell receptor (beta chain) derives from a study of CXCR3-negative and CXCR3-positive naive CD8 T cells. Study-wide context: The dataset comprises 110 million to 150 million TRB reads in total, with about 1.5 +/- 0.3 million reads per library.

It was by 5' RACE with UMI labels that the TRB cDNA libraries were prepared. Following a re-call of the 5' RACE reads, TCRdb has one entry per CDR3 protein and lacks DNA. In all, the sample yields tens of thousands of distinct CDR3 sequences. General observations from the study: Hydrophobicity was higher for TRB CDR3s found in CXCR3-positive naive cells than in CXCR3-negative naive cells. TRB CDR3 properties indicated TCR strength, while surface CD5 was similar across naive subsets. Both naive subsets showed comparably high diversity, and memory CD8+ cells showed much lower diversity.

Concerning this clonotype itself: Its matching antigen is unknown.

Germline V gene data show CDR1 as MNHEY and CDR2 as SVGEGT. The CDR3 extends over 15 amino acids. This clonotype was obtained from a human donor in good health. Some clones in this sample may be carry-over from other donors' samples. V and J are TRBV6-2 or TRBV6-3 and TRBJ2-1; with no DNA, the TCRdb D assignment of TRBD1 cannot be verified. Sequencing was carried out using naive CXCR3- CD8+ T cells from blood. Subset described: CD45RO-CCR7+CD27+CD95- naive CD8+ T cells lacking CXCR3 (TNR3-). The CDR3 region is CASSYIGGSYNEQFF.